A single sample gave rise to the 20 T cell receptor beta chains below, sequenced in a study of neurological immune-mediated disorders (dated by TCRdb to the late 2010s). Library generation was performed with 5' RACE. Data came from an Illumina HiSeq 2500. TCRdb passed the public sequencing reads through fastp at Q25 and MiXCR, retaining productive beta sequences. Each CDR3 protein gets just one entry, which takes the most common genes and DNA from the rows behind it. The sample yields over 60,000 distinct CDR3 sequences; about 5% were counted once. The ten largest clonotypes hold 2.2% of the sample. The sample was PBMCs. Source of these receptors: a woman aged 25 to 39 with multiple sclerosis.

CDR3 residues: CASTALNYGYTF. DNA of the CDR3: TGTGCCAGCACGGCACTTAACTATGGCTACACCTTC. V and J are TRBV9 and TRBJ1-2; D remains unclear. CDR3 length equals 12 residues. Per the germline V gene, CDR1 is SGDLS and CDR2 is YYNGEE. The V end lost 6 bases, the J end lost 1 base, and 7 bases lay between the germline ends.

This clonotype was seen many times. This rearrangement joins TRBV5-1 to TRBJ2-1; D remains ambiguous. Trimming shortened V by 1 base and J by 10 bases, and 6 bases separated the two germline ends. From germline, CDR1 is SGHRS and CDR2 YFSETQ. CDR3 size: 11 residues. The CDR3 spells CASSLLGEQFF. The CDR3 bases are TGCGCCAGCAGCTTGCTCGGGGAGCAGTTCTTC.

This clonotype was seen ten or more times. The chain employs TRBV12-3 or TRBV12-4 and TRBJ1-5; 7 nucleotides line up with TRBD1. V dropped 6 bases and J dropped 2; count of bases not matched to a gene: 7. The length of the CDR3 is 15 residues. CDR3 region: CASSYTTGGNQPQHF. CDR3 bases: TGTGCCAGCAGCTATACTACAGGGGGCAATCAGCCCCAGCATTTT.

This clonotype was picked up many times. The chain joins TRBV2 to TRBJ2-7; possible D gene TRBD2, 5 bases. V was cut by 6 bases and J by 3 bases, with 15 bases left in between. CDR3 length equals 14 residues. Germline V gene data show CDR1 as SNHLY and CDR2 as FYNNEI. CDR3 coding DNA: TGTGCCAGCAGCCTAGCCCCAACAGTCTACGAGCAGTACGTC. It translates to CASSLAPTVYEQYV.

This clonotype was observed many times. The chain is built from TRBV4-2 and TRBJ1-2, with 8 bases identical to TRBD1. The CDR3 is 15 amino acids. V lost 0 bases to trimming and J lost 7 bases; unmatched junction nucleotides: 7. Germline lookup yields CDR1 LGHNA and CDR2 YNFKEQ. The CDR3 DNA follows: TGTGCCAGCAGCCAAGAAGGGCAGGGGGCTCCTGGCTACACCTTC. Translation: CASSQEGQGAPGYTF.

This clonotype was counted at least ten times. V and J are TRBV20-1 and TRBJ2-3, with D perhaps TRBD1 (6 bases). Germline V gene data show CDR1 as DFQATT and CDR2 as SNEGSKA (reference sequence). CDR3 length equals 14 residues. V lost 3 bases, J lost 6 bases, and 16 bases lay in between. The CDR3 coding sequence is TGCAGTGCTAGGGGACATCCGACCTATGATACGCAGTATTTT. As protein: CSARGHPTYDTQYF.

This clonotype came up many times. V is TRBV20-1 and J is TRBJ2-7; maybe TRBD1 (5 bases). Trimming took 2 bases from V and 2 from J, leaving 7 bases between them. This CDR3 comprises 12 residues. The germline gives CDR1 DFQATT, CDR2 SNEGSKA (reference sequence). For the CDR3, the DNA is TGCAGTGCTAGATCCAGGGCCTACGAGCAGTACTTC. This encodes CSARSRAYEQYF.

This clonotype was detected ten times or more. Here the CDR3 DNA reads TGCGCCAGCAGACCGGGACAAGGAGAGACCCAGTACTTC. It codes for CASRPGQGETQYF. The J gene is TRBJ2-5, the V gene TRBV5-1; tentatively, D is TRBD1 (6 bases). V was pared by 5 bases and J by 4 bases, with 12 bases between. CDR1 and CDR2 from the germline V gene are SGHRS and YFSETQ. The CDR3 spans 13 residues.

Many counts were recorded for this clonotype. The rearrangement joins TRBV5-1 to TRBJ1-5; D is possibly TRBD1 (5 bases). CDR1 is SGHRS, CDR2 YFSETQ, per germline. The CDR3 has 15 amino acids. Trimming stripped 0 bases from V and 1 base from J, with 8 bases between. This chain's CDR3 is CASSLGAGSNQPQHF. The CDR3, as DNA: TGCGCCAGCAGCTTGGGGGCAGGGAGCAATCAGCCCCAGCATTTT.

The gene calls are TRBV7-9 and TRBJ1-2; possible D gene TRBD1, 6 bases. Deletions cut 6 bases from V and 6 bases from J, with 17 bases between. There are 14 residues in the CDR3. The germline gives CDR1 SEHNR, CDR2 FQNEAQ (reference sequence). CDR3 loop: CASRETGGADGYTF. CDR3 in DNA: TGTGCCAGCAGGGAGACGGGGGGGGCCGATGGCTACACCTTC. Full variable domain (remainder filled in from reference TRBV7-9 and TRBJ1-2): DTGVSQNPRHKITKRGQNVTFRCDPISEHNRLYWYRQTLGQGPEFLTYFQNEAQLEKSRLLSDRFSAERPKGSFSTLEIQRTEQGDSAMYLCASRETGGADGYTFGSGTRLTVV.

The CDR3 nucleotides read TGTGCCAGCAGCTCGGACGTCGAAACCTACGAGCAGTACGTC. It translates to CASSSDVETYEQYV. The rearrangement links TRBV5-6 to TRBJ2-7; no definite D call. The CDR3 length is 14 residues. Germline CDR1 and CDR2: SGHDT and YYEEEE. The V end lost 3 bases, the J end lost 2 bases, and 12 bases lay between the germline ends.

CDR3 nucleotide sequence: TGTGCCAGCAGGTCGACAGGGGGGAGCTATGGCTACACCTTC. It specifies CASRSTGGSYGYTF. The chain recombines TRBV12-3 or TRBV12-4 with TRBJ1-2; 9 positions match TRBD1. The trim removed 6 bases at V and 4 bases at J, leaving 6 bases unmatched. The CDR3 is 14 amino acids.

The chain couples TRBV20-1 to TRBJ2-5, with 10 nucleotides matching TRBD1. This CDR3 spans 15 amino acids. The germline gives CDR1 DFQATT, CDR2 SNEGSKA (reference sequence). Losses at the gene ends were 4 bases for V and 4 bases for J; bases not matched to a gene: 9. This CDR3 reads CSATRDRGLGETQYF. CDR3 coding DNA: TGCAGTGCTACCCGGGACAGGGGATTGGGAGAGACCCAGTACTTC.

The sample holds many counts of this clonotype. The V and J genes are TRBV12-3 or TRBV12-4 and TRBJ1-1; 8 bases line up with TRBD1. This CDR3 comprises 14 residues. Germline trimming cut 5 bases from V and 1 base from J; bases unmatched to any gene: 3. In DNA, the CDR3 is TGTGCCAGCAGTCTGGGACAGGCGAACACTGAAGCTTTCTTT. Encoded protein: CASSLGQANTEAFF.

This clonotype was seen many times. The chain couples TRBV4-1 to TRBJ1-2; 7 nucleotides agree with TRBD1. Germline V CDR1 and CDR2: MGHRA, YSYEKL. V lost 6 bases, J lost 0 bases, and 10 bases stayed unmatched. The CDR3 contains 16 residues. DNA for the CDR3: TGCGCCAGCAGGCAAACGACAGGGCGGGCTAACTATGGCTACACCTTC. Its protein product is CASRQTTGRANYGYTF.

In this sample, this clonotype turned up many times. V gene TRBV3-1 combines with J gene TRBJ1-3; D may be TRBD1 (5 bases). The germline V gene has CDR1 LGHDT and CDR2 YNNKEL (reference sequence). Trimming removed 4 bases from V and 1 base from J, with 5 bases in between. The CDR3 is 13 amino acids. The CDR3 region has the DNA TGTGCCAGCAGCCGGGGGTCTGGAAACACCATATATTTT. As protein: CASSRGSGNTIYF.

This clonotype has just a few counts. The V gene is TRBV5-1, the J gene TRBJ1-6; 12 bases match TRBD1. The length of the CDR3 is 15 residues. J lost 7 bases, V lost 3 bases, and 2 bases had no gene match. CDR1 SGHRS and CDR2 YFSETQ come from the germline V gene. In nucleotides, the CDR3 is TGCGCCAGCAGCTATGGGACAGGGGGCAATTCACCCCTCCACTTT. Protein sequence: CASSYGTGGNSPLHF. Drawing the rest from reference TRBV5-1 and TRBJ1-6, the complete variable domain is KAGVTQTPRYLIKTRGQQVTLSCSPISGHRSVSWYQQTPGQGLQFLFEYFSETQRNKGNFPGRFSGRQFSNSRSEMNVSTLELGDSALYLCASSYGTGGNSPLHFGNGTRLTVT.

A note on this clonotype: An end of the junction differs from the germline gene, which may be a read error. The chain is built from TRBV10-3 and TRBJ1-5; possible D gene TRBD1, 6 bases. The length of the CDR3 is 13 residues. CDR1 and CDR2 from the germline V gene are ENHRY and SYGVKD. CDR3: CAISGGPNQHQHF. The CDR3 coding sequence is TGTGCCATCAGTGGGGGGCCCAATCAGCACCAGCATTTT.

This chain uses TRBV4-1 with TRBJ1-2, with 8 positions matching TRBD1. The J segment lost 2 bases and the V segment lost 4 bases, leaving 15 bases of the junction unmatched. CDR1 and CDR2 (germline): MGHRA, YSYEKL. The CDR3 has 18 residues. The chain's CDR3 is CASSLTSGTGAQNYGYTF. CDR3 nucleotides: TGCGCCAGCAGCCTCACGAGTGGGACAGGAGCCCAGAACTATGGCTACACCTTC.

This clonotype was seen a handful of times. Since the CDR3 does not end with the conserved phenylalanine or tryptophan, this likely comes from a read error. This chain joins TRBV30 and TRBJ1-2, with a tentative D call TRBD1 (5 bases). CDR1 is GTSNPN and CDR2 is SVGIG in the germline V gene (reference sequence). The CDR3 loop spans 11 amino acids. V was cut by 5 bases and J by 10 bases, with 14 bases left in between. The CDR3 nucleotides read TGTGCCTGGGAAATCGGAGGGACCTACACCAAC. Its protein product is CAWEIGGTYTN.